Shown below are 2 T cell receptor beta chains from a single sample sequenced in a study of blood T cell repertoires in COVID-19. Assay: immunoSEQ multiplex PCR; the TCRdb copy retains only in-frame clones and omits some. The sample lists about 160,000 clones, 82% seen once, with around 7% in the top ten. Material for sequencing was peripheral blood. These receptors were collected from a woman aged 35 to 49 with COVID-19, enrolled during active disease.

This rearrangement joins TRBV14 to TRBJ1-6; D possibly corresponds to TRBD1 (5 bases). Trimming took 2 bases from V and 7 from J, leaving 12 bases between them. The CDR3 runs to 15 residues. Germline values: CDR1 SGHDN, CDR2 FVKESK. CDR3 DNA sequence: TGTGCCAGCAGCCAAAACCCAGGGCCCAATTCACCCCTCCACTTT. Translating it yields CASSQNPGPNSPLHF. Filled out from reference TRBV14 and TRBJ1-6, the complete variable domain reads EAGVTQFPSHSVIEKGQTVTLRCDPISGHDNLYWYRRVMGKEIKFLLHFVKESKQDESGMPNNRFLAERTGGTYSTLKVQPAELEDSGVYFCASSQNPGPNSPLHFGNGTRLTVT.

This clone was detected a few times. This chain connects TRBV7-9 to TRBJ1-5; D perhaps matches TRBD1 (5 bases). The V and J ends lost 6 bases and 4 bases respectively, with 7 bases between them. The germline V gene encodes CDR1 SEHNR and CDR2 FQNEAQ (reference sequence). The CDR3 runs 12 residues. CDR3 bases: TGTGCCAGCAGTCGACAGAATCAGCCCCAGCATTTT. This encodes CASSRQNQPQHF.